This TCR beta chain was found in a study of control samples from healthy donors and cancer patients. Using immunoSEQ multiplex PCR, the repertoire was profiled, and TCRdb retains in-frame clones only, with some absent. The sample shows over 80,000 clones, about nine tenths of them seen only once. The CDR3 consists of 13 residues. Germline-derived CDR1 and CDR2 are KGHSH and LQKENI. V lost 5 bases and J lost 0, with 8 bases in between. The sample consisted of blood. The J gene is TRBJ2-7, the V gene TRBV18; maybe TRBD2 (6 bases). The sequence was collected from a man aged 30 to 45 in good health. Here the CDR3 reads CASSMRGSYEQYF. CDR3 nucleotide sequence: TGTGCCAGCTCAATGCGGGGCTCCTACGAGCAGTACTTC.